The present T cell receptor (beta chain) was sequenced within a study of T cell changes during pregnancy in multiple sclerosis. The CDR3 covers 11 residues. Trimming stripped 4 bases from V and 10 bases from J, with 8 bases between. Looked up from germline, CDR1 is MGHDK and CDR2 is SYGVNS. Using immunoSEQ multiplex PCR, the repertoire was profiled, and TCRdb retains in-frame clones only, with some absent. The data hold 66,000 or so clones, with roughly nine tenths observed a single time. This TCR derives from a female donor with multiple sclerosis, enrolled in a pregnancy study. V usage is TRBV25-1 and J usage is TRBJ2-1; D call uncertain. Material: CD8+ T cells from peripheral blood mononuclear cells, obtained before pregnancy. The CDR3 DNA follows: TGTGCCAGCAGTGGGTTAAGCGAGCAGTTCTTC. This encodes CASSGLSEQFF.